This TCR beta chain is drawn from a study of OX40 agonist ivuxolimab in advanced cancers. General study findings and limits: Those patients achieving a partial response at 0.1-3.0 mg/kg showed among the lowest clonal expansion. The CD4+ and CD8+ T cells in the blood had expanded clonally by week 6 at 0.1 to 3.0 mg/kg.

Enrollment shut out patients with autoimmune disease history or systemic immunosuppression. Cycle 7 day 1, cycle 4 day 1, and baseline were the timepoints at which blood was sampled. Produced via immunoSEQ multiplex PCR; TCRdb's table is partial and in-frame only. Of about 120,000 clones in the sample, 90% to 95% are singletons; the top ten hold less than 0.2%. As concerns this clone: Its antigen is not known.

The sequence was obtained from an adult with an advanced solid tumor such as melanoma, head and neck, liver or kidney cancer. The sample here was CD4+ or CD8+ T cells sorted from blood, taken in a trial of the OX40 agonist ivuxolimab.

The CDR3 protein is CASSPSWTGEQYF. The CDR3 DNA is TGTGCCAGTAGCCCTTCCTGGACCGGCGAGCAGTACTTC. This chain connects TRBV19 to TRBJ2-7; D is uncertain. The V gene's germline CDR1 is LNHDA and CDR2 SQIVND (reference sequence). The CDR3 is 13 amino acids. Trimming stripped 6 bases from V and 6 bases from J, with 15 bases between.